This TCR beta chain was captured by sequencing in a study of T cells in lung cancer brain metastases. The sample holds one count of this clone. TCRdb's copy holds only in-frame clones and misses some; the assay was immunoSEQ multiplex PCR. The sample lists several thousand clones, around 87% occurring once. Per the germline V gene, CDR1 is MNHNY and CDR2 is SVGAGI (reference sequence). V was shortened by 7 bases and J by 7 bases, with 11 bases between the two germline ends. The CDR3 runs 13 residues. The TCR sequence derives from a man between 60 and 75 years old with non-small cell lung cancer. The V and J genes are TRBV6-6 and TRBJ1-6; D gene ambiguous. Sequencing used tumor tissue from the primary lung tumor. The CDR3 sequence: CASNSPENSPLHF. The CDR3 nucleotides are TGTGCCAGCAATTCTCCTGAGAATTCACCCCTCCACTTT.